This T cell receptor beta chain was identified during a study of shared clonotypes between healthy human individuals. Findings and limits, study-wide: Across four donors, naive CD4 shared roughly 5%, naive CD8 approximately 3.5%, memory CD4 roughly 2.1%, memory CD8 over 0.3%. Tissues were not sampled, only blood, and their repertoires likely differ. Relative to memory subsets, naive subsets generally showed larger estimated richness.

CDR1 LGHNA and CDR2 YSLEER come from the germline V gene. Trimming took 4 bases from V and 1 from J, leaving 13 bases between them. The CDR3 runs to 15 residues. Researchers ran the assay at a deep level. Produced via immunoSEQ multiplex PCR; TCRdb's table is partial and in-frame only. The repertoire holds about 1.5 million clones, with 95% to 99% as singletons. Comments on this clone: Its antigen remains unknown.

Sequencing input: naive CD4+ T cells sorted from blood. Noted subset: CD45RA+ positively selected. The gene calls are TRBV4-3 and TRBJ1-1; no reliable D call. This clonotype originated in a man aged 25 to 40 in good health. The CDR3 region has the DNA TGCGCCAGCAGCCTCGAACCGGGTCAGAACACTGAAGCTTTCTTT. Its protein product is CASSLEPGQNTEAFF.